Listed below are T cell receptor beta chains from one sample, sequenced in a study of shared clonotypes between healthy human individuals. Produced via immunoSEQ multiplex PCR; TCRdb's table is partial and in-frame only. The sample lists 97,000 or so clones; around 47% were seen once. What was sequenced was PBMCs. The receptors derive from a woman between 40 and 55 years old in good health. Some clones in this sample may be carry-over from other donors' samples. Each CDR3 is given with its conserved first and last residue. The D gene is left open where the match is weak. The listing skips clone size in some rows; elsewhere it reads once, few, many or a size class.

clone size	D gene	J gene	V gene	CDR3 protein	CDR3 DNA
-	TRBD1	TRBJ2-7	TRBV15	CATSSRTGESYEQYF	TGTGCCACCAGCAGCCGGACAGGTGAATCCTACGAGCAGTACTTC
few	-	TRBJ2-5	TRBV29-1	CSVGSQAMGETQYF	TGCAGCGTTGGTTCCCAAGCCATGGGAGAGACCCAGTACTTC
-	TRBD2	TRBJ2-1	TRBV4-1	CASSPRIGLADNEQFF	TGCGCCAGCAGTCCAAGAATAGGACTAGCGGACAATGAGCAGTTCTTC
-	-	TRBJ1-2	TRBV30	CAWSVGESGYTF	TGTGCCTGGAGTGTAGGGGAATCTGGCTACACCTTC
many	-	TRBJ2-3	TRBV29-1	CSVADEGTQYF	TGCAGCGTTGCCGACGAGGGTACGCAGTATTTT
-	-	TRBJ2-1	TRBV7-9	CASSLQGGSNEQFF	TGTGCCAGCAGCCTCCAAGGGGGGAGCAATGAGCAGTTCTTC
many	-	TRBJ2-3	TRBV9	CASSIQGDTQYF	TGTGCCAGCAGCATTCAGGGAGATACGCAGTATTTT
-	TRBD1	TRBJ1-2	TRBV7-3	CASSSRDSALEGYTF	TGTGCCAGCAGCTCCCGGGACAGCGCCTTGGAGGGCTACACCTTC
few	TRBD2	TRBJ2-3	TRBV5-1	CASSSQAGGPGDTQYF	TGCGCCAGCAGCTCTCAAGCGGGAGGGCCCGGAGATACGCAGTATTTT
many	TRBD1	TRBJ2-3	TRBV9	CASSPTGQGTDTQYF	TGTGCCAGCAGCCCCACAGGACAGGGCACAGATACGCAGTATTTT
few	-	TRBJ1-2	TRBV6-5	CASSYGGEYGYTF	TGTGCCAGCAGTTACGGCGGGGAGTATGGCTACACCTTC
-	-	TRBJ1-2	TRBV30	CAWSVRLSTNYGYTF	TGTGCCTGGAGTGTACGTCTGTCGACTAACTATGGCTACACCTTC
many	TRBD1	TRBJ1-2	TRBV18	CASSPTGDYGYTF	TGTGCCAGCTCACCCACAGGGGACTATGGCTACACCTTC
-	-	TRBJ1-6	TRBV6-1	CASSTDRTPLHF	TGTGCCAGCAGCACCGACCGAACACCCCTCCACTTT
-	TRBD1	TRBJ2-7	TRBV19	CASSIGRTGGGYEQYF	TGTGCCAGTAGTATCGGAAGGACAGGGGGCGGCTACGAGCAGTACTTC
-	TRBD2	TRBJ2-7	TRBV15	CATSRDSAGGNEQYF	TGTGCCACCAGCAGAGATTCGGCGGGAGGAAACGAGCAGTACTTC
-	-	TRBJ2-7	TRBV5-4	CASSLSGNSYEQYF	TGTGCCAGCAGCTTGTCCGGGAATTCCTACGAGCAGTACTTC
-	TRBD1	TRBJ2-7	TRBV4-3	CASSRTRDRGHEQYF	TGCGCCAGCAGCCGAACCCGGGACAGGGGCCACGAGCAGTACTTC
many	-	TRBJ2-7	TRBV29-1	CSVELDRNEQYF	TGCAGCGTTGAATTGGACAGAAACGAGCAGTACTTC
-	TRBD2	TRBJ2-5	TRBV30	CAWSVRSGAGETQYF	TGTGCCTGGAGTGTACGAAGCGGGGCCGGGGAGACCCAGTACTTC